This TCR beta chain was sequenced during a study of PD-1 blockade in classical Hodgkin lymphoma. Findings and limits, study-wide: Complete responders entered with baseline diversity on par with newly diagnosed patients, the results showed.

Relapse after autologous stem cell transplantation occurred in every patient, and brentuximab vedotin exposure varied. TCRdb's table, derived via immunoSEQ multiplex PCR, lists solely in-frame clones and lacks some. Of some 84,000 clones listed, around 90% are singletons. Note on this clone: No antigen is known for it.

Trimming took 3 bases from V and 9 from J; bases not matched to a gene: 13. The CDR3 contains 15 residues. CDR1 MNHEY and CDR2 SMNVEV come from the germline V gene (reference sequence). This sequence joins TRBV27 and TRBJ2-5; 7 bases match TRBD2. The material was peripheral blood mononuclear cells (PBMCs), obtained before the second cycle of nivolumab. This receptor was identified in a human donor with classical Hodgkin lymphoma. This CDR3 is CASSFMSGGYTAQYF. Written as DNA, the CDR3 is TGTGCCAGCAGTTTCATGTCCGGGGGGTATACCGCCCAGTACTTC.